Shown below are 27 T cell receptor beta chains from a single sample sequenced in a study of type 1 regulatory T cells. Their antigens remain unidentified. TCRdb called the reads again in MiXCR, with one record for every CDR3 protein. Found here are some 60,000 distinct CDR3 sequences, 62% of them singletons; the top ten hold over 1.5%. The sequencing input was cultured non-Tr1 T cells, either the whole culture or a sorted T cell fraction (not recorded which). Every receptor here comes from a human donor in good health.

This clonotype appeared a single time. The rearrangement joins TRBV4-1 to TRBJ1-2, with 7 nucleotides matching TRBD1. The CDR3 has 19 amino acids. Trimming removed 4 bases from V and 3 bases from J; junction bases left unmatched: 20. Germline values: CDR1 MGHRA, CDR2 YSYEKL. CDR3 sequence reads: CASSPDSLRDSPSDYGYTF. In DNA form, the CDR3 reads TGCGCCAGCAGCCCCGACTCCCTCCGGGACAGTCCCTCCGACTATGGCTACACCTTC.

The chain uses TRBV20-1 and TRBJ2-2; TRBD2 matches at 10 bases. Germline CDR1 DFQATT, CDR2 SNEGSKA (reference sequence). The CDR3 runs to 15 residues. V trimming: 0 bases; J trimming: 7 bases; junction bases outside the gene matches: 5. In DNA, the CDR3 is TGCAGTGCTAGAGATCTAGCGGGAGCGGGCGGGGAGCTGTTTTTT. It codes for CSARDLAGAGGELFF.

The chain uses TRBV7-9 and TRBJ1-4, with 9 bases lining up with TRBD1. With 4 bases clipped from V and 8 bases from J, the junction kept 8 bases outside the gene matches. The CDR3 runs 15 residues. The germline V gene has CDR1 SEHNR and CDR2 FQNEAQ (reference sequence). The CDR3 coding sequence is TGTGCCAGCAGCTCCTACAGGGGGCTAGGCGAAAAACTGTTTTTT. Protein product: CASSSYRGLGEKLFF.

The chain couples TRBV14 to TRBJ2-5; no clear D. The germline V and J ends were trimmed by 4 bases and 4 bases, with 13 bases remaining between them. The CDR3 has 14 amino acids. The V gene's germline CDR1 is SGHDN and CDR2 FVKESK. In DNA form, the CDR3 reads TGTGCCAGCAGCCTACAGCGATTTGCAGAGACCCAGTACTTC. Translating gives CASSLQRFAETQYF.

The chain joins TRBV5-1 to TRBJ1-1, with D possibly matching TRBD1 (5 bases). Trimming took off 0 bases at V and 3 bases at J, with 9 bases between the two ends. Germline V lookup: CDR1 SGHRS, CDR2 YFSETQ. CDR3 length equals 14 residues. The CDR3 spells CASSLGQTHTEAFF. The CDR3 DNA reads TGCGCCAGCAGCTTGGGACAGACCCACACTGAAGCTTTCTTT. The whole variable domain, filled in from reference TRBV5-1 and TRBJ1-1, reads KAGVTQTPRYLIKTRGQQVTLSCSPISGHRSVSWYQQTPGQGLQFLFEYFSETQRNKGNFPGRFSGRQFSNSRSEMNVSTLELGDSALYLCASSLGQTHTEAFFGQGTRLTVV.

This clonotype has just a few counts. CDR3 loop: CSAPRGGLASYNEQFF. CDR3 nucleotides: TGCAGTGCTCCTCGAGGCGGACTAGCCTCCTACAATGAGCAGTTCTTC. This chain uses TRBV20-1 with TRBJ2-1; 8 positions agree with TRBD2. Per the germline V gene, CDR1 is DFQATT and CDR2 is SNEGSKA (reference sequence). J gave up 0 bases and V 5 bases, and 9 bases lay outside the gene matches. CDR3 length equals 16 residues.

The chain uses TRBV3-1 and TRBJ2-2; 12 nucleotides match TRBD2. The length of the CDR3 is 16 residues. J gave up 3 bases and V 6 bases, and 5 bases lay outside the gene matches. In germline, CDR1 is LGHDT, CDR2 YNNKEL (reference sequence). The CDR3 DNA is TGTGCCAGCAGGGCAGGACTAGCGGGACACACCGGGGAGCTGTTTTTT. Residues: CASRAGLAGHTGELFF.

J is TRBJ1-5 and V is TRBV4-2; 11 positions match TRBD1. Trimming removed 4 bases from V and 3 bases from J; junction bases left unmatched: 5. This CDR3 has 16 residues. The germline V gene has CDR1 LGHNA and CDR2 YNFKEQ. CDR3 loop: CASSLGQGDTNQPQHF. The CDR3, as DNA: TGTGCCAGCAGCCTGGGACAGGGGGACACCAATCAGCCCCAGCATTTT.

V gene TRBV29-1 combines with J gene TRBJ1-3; weak D call: TRBD1 (6 bases). With 5 bases removed from V and 4 bases from J, the gap between germline ends came to 15 bases. Germline V gives CDR1 SQVTM, CDR2 ANQGSEA. This CDR3 has 14 amino acids. Here the CDR3 DNA reads TGCAGCGTTCTCCCCAGGGGCGACGGAAACACCATATATTTT. Amino acids: CSVLPRGDGNTIYF.

The chain is built from TRBV15 and TRBJ2-5; 7 bases are shared with TRBD1. The CDR3 runs 13 residues. The germline V gene encodes CDR1 LNHNV and CDR2 YYDKDF (reference sequence). With 2 bases clipped from V and 5 bases from J, the junction kept 2 bases outside the gene matches. CDR3 bases: TGTGCCACCAGCAGACACAGGGGCGAGACCCAGTACTTC. It codes for CATSRHRGETQYF.

The V gene is TRBV9, the J gene TRBJ2-5; D is perhaps TRBD1 or TRBD2 (5 bases each). Trimming removed 0 bases at V and 5 bases at J, with 14 bases between. In germline, CDR1 is SGDLS, CDR2 YYNGEE. This CDR3 region has 15 residues. The CDR3 nucleotides are TGTGCCAGCAGCGTAGCTACGAGGGGATCCGAGACCCAGTACTTC. This sequence encodes CASSVATRGSETQYF.

This clonotype occurred a few times. The chain combines TRBV12-3 or TRBV12-4 with TRBJ2-2; D remains unclear. This CDR3 is built from 16 residues. The V and J ends lost 7 bases and 7 bases respectively, with 22 bases between them. The CDR3 nucleotides read TGTGCCAGCACCATATCCCTCGGAAGGTTGGGCGGGGAGCTGTTTTTT. Its protein product is CASTISLGRLGGELFF.

CDR3 sequence (DNA): TGCAGTGCTAGAGATTTGCCCACGTCGTATTTT. This codes for CSARDLPTSYF. V usage is TRBV20-1 and J usage is TRBJ2-3, with no clear D. Between the trimmed V and J ends, which lost 0 bases and 14 bases, there was a span of 12 bases. The CDR3 contains 11 residues. Germline V gene lookup returns CDR1 DFQATT and CDR2 SNEGSKA (reference sequence).

The chain is built from TRBV29-1 and TRBJ2-3; TRBD1 matches at 7 bases. CDR1 and CDR2 (germline): SQVTM, ANQGSEA. There are 16 residues in the CDR3. Trimming removed 3 bases from V and 5 bases from J; junction bases left unmatched: 14. Written as DNA, the CDR3 is TGCAGCGTTGACGGAACAGGGGACCCCATTCTAGATACGCAGTATTTT. Protein sequence: CSVDGTGDPILDTQYF.

J is TRBJ2-1 and V is TRBV6-5, with 8 bases that match TRBD2. Germline CDR1 reads MNHEY; CDR2 reads SVGAGI. This CDR3 contains 16 residues. Trimming at V came to 6 bases and at J to 0 bases, leaving 7 bases not matched to a gene. The chain's CDR3 is CASRGSGRDSYNEQFF. The CDR3 region has the DNA TGTGCCAGCAGGGGAAGCGGGAGAGACTCCTACAATGAGCAGTTCTTC.

The genes are TRBV20-1 and TRBJ2-1; no definite D call. This CDR3 is 13 amino acids long. The germline V and J ends were trimmed by 6 bases and 5 bases, with 14 bases remaining between them. Germline CDR1 is DFQATT and CDR2 is SNEGSKA (reference sequence). CDR3 bases: TGCAGTGCCCTAGATGATCCGCACAATGAGCAGTTCTTC. It encodes CSALDDPHNEQFF.

J is TRBJ2-7 and V is TRBV7-8; D may be TRBD1 (5 bases). CDR1 is SGHVS and CDR2 is FQNEAQ in the germline V gene. CDR3 length: 11 residues. Trimming took off 2 bases at V and 12 bases at J, with 11 bases between the two ends. CDR3 in DNA: TGTGCCAGCAGCTTACAGGGTGCGTGGTACTTC. This sequence encodes CASSLQGAWYF. Drawing the rest from reference TRBV7-8 and TRBJ2-7, the complete variable domain is GAGVSQSPRYKVAKRGQDVALRCDPISGHVSLFWYQQALGQGPEFLTYFQNEAQLDKSGLPSDRFFAERPEGSVSTLKIQRTQQEDSAVYLCASSLQGAWYFGPGTRLTVT.

About this clonotype: This CDR3 is missing its conserved last phenylalanine or tryptophan, likely due to a read error. The chain uses TRBV3-1 and TRBJ1-2; TRBD1 might be the D (5 bases). CDR3 length: 14 residues. Trimming stripped 0 bases from V and 4 bases from J, with 9 bases between. Germline CDR1 LGHDT, CDR2 YNNKEL (reference sequence). DNA of the CDR3: TGTGCCAGCAGCCAAGATATGGGGGGCTATGGCTACACCCTC. Translated, it gives CASSQDMGGYGYTL.

The chain employs TRBV20-1 and TRBJ2-5, with 8 bases fitting TRBD2. The CDR3 loop spans 16 amino acids. J was trimmed by 0 bases and V by 3 bases; bases with no gene match: 9. From germline, CDR1 is DFQATT and CDR2 SNEGSKA (reference sequence). CDR3 sequence reads: CSASRSGGPYQETQYF. Written as DNA, the CDR3 is TGCAGTGCTAGCCGGAGCGGGGGACCTTACCAAGAGACCCAGTACTTC.

This clonotype was picked up a small number of times. V usage is TRBV7-9 and J usage is TRBJ2-5, with a possible D match to TRBD2 (5 bases). In germline, CDR1 is SEHNR, CDR2 FQNEAQ (reference sequence). V was pared by 5 bases and J by 5 bases, with 18 bases between. The CDR3 sequence is 15 residues long. CDR3 region: CASSPLGRLLETQYF. In nucleotides, the CDR3 is TGTGCCAGCAGCCCCCTCGGTAGACTATTGGAGACCCAGTACTTC.

V and J are TRBV5-1 and TRBJ1-2, with D possibly matching TRBD1 (5 bases). CDR3 size: 13 residues. Germline V lookup: CDR1 SGHRS, CDR2 YFSETQ. Trimming removed 4 bases from V and 8 bases from J, with 15 bases in between. The DNA for the CDR3 is TGCGCCAGCAGCCCCGGGACCACGGACGGCTACACCTTC. This encodes CASSPGTTDGYTF.

The chain recombines TRBV5-1 with TRBJ1-6; maybe TRBD1 (5 bases). Germline CDR1 reads SGHRS; CDR2 reads YFSETQ. This CDR3 is 15 amino acids long. V was clipped by 4 bases and J by 9 bases, with 17 bases between them. The CDR3 is CASSPGRNSGSPLHF. The CDR3 bases are TGCGCCAGCAGCCCGGGACGCAATAGCGGTTCACCCCTCCACTTT.

In nucleotides, the CDR3 is TGTGCCAGCTCACCGATAACAGGGAGCCAAGAGACCCAGTACTTC. It is translated as CASSPITGSQETQYF. This rearrangement joins TRBV18 to TRBJ2-5, with a possible D match to TRBD1 (6 bases). Per germline, CDR1 KGHSH and CDR2 LQKENI. This CDR3 comprises 15 residues. V was shortened by 3 bases and J by 1 base, with 12 bases between the two germline ends.

The chain couples TRBV24-1 to TRBJ1-2; the match to TRBD1 covers 7 bases. The germline CDR1 and CDR2 sequences are KGHDR and SFDVKD. Trimming at V came to 9 bases and at J to 6 bases, leaving 6 bases not matched to a gene. This CDR3 comprises 12 residues. CDR3 coding DNA: TGTGCCACCCAAGGACAGGATAATGGCTACACCTTC. As protein: CATQGQDNGYTF.

The J gene is TRBJ2-2, the V gene TRBV20-1, with a tentative D call TRBD2 (5 bases). Germline V lookup: CDR1 DFQATT, CDR2 SNEGSKA (reference sequence). This CDR3 comprises 15 residues. V dropped 2 bases and J dropped 1 base, with 11 bases sitting between them. CDR3 coding DNA: TGCAGTGCTAGAAGTCGCGGGTTGAACACCGGGGAGCTGTTTTTT. This encodes CSARSRGLNTGELFF.

The gene calls are TRBV10-3 and TRBJ2-3, with D perhaps matching TRBD1 (6 bases). V dropped 6 bases and J dropped 1 base, with 17 bases sitting between them. This CDR3 region has 16 residues. Germline lookup yields CDR1 ENHRY and CDR2 SYGVKD. CDR3 residues: CAISPLQGRGTDTQYF. The DNA for the CDR3 is TGTGCCATCAGCCCTTTACAGGGACGGGGCACAGATACGCAGTATTTT.

This clonotype was detected only once. This chain links TRBV12-3 or TRBV12-4 with TRBJ1-3; D is possibly TRBD1 (6 bases). Trimming shortened V by 6 bases and J by 4 bases, and 13 bases separated the two germline ends. CDR3 length: 14 amino acids. The DNA of the CDR3 is TGTGCCAGCAGGTCTACAGGGTCCGGAAACACCATATATTTT. It codes for CASRSTGSGNTIYF.